The entry that follows covers one T cell receptor beta chain sequence. The data are from a study of T cells in tuberculosis. Germline loops: CDR1 SGHNT, CDR2 YYREEE (reference sequence). CDR3 size: 15 residues. Trimming cost V 3 bases and J 1 base; bases outside gene matches: 1. Produced via immunoSEQ multiplex PCR; TCRdb's table is partial and in-frame only. Here the sample spans tens of thousands of clones, approximately 94% being singletons. The TCR originated in a donor aged 10-29 years with latent tuberculosis or without tuberculosis infection. This chain uses TRBV5-4 with TRBJ2-5; 12 bases are shared with TRBD2. The sequenced sample consisted of PBMCs. The CDR3 DNA is TGTGCCAGCAGCTCACTAGCGGGAGGCCAAGAGACCCAGTACTTC. Encoded protein: CASSSLAGGQETQYF.